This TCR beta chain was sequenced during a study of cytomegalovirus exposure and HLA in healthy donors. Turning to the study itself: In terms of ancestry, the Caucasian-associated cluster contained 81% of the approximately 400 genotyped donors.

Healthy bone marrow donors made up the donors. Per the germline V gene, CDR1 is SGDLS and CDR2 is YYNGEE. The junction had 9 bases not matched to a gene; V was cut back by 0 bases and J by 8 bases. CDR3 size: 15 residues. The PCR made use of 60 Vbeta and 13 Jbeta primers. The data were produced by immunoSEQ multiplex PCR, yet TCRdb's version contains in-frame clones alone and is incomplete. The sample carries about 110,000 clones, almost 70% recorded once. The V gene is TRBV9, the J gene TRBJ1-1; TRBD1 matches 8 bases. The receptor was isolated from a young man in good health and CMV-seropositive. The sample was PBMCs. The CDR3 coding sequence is TGTGCCAGCAGCGTAGGGGACAGGTCTCATCCAGAAGCTTTCTTT. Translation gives CASSVGDRSHPEAFF.